These T cell receptor beta chains were read from a single sample in a study of identical twins. MiXCR was run by TCRdb on the 5' RACE reads, yielding one entry per CDR3 protein. The sample holds fewer than 900,000 distinct CDR3 sequences; approximately 21% are singletons and the top ten take about 4.5%. The same sample was also used in a study of T cells expressing NK-cell markers.

Sequenced material: PBMCs. All receptors come from a woman between 18 and 29 years old in good health. CDR3s include the opening cysteine and the closing phenylalanine or tryptophan. A D gene is named only where the DNA matches it firmly. Size values are once, few and many counts, or a class for expanded clones, and some rows have none.

.,TRBV5-1,TRBJ1-2,few,TGCGCCAGCAGCTTGGCAGTAGGGCGACTGTTGTATGGCTACACCTTC,CASSLAVGRLLYGYTF
TRBD1,TRBV5-1,TRBJ1-2,few,TGCGCCAGCAGAAGACAGGGGGCGCAGAATGGCTACACCTTC,CASRRQGAQNGYTF
.,TRBV18,TRBJ2-2,few,TGTGCCAGCTCGCCATCCTCCGGGACTTCGAACACCGGGGAGCTGTTTTTT,CASSPSSGTSNTGELFF
.,TRBV5-6,TRBJ2-5,many,TGTGCCAGCAGTCCGCCATTGGTAGAGACCCAGTACTTC,CASSPPLVETQYF
.,TRBV27,TRBJ2-7,.,TGTGCCAGCAGTTTATCGCCCGCCGAAGACGAGCAGTACTTC,CASSLSPAEDEQYF
.,TRBV12-3/TRBV12-4,TRBJ2-3,.,TGTGCCAGCAGTTTTGGCAACGTTGGGACAGATACGCAGTATTTT,CASSFGNVGTDTQYF
.,TRBV3-1,TRBJ2-2,.,TGTGCCAGCAGCCAAGTCGTCCAGACCGGGGAGCTGTTTTTT,CASSQVVQTGELFF
.,TRBV6-5,TRBJ2-1,many,TGTGCCAGCAGTTACTCGGGCGGGCCCTCCTACAATGAGCAGTTCTTC,CASSYSGGPSYNEQFF
TRBD2,TRBV12-3/TRBV12-4,TRBJ2-1,many,TGCGCCAGCACCCCGGGAGGAGAGCAGTTCTTC,CASTPGGEQFF
.,TRBV20-1,TRBJ2-3,many,TGCAGTGCCCATCCCCCGGGAACTCTAGGTGATACGCAGTATTTT,CSAHPPGTLGDTQYF
.,TRBV20-1,TRBJ2-7,few,TGCAGTGCTAGATGGCTTACCTCCTACGAGCAGTACTTC,CSARWLTSYEQYF
TRBD1,TRBV29-1,TRBJ2-3,few,TGCAGCGTTGGACAGGGGCTTGATACGCAGTATTTT,CSVGQGLDTQYF
.,TRBV10-3,TRBJ2-7,few,TGTGCCATCAGTGAGGGTGGGGGTCACTACGAGCAGTACTTC,CAISEGGGHYEQYF
.,TRBV6-5,TRBJ2-7,.,TGTGCCAGCAGTTACACGACAGCCTCCTACGAGCAGTACTTC,CASSYTTASYEQYF
.,TRBV11-1,TRBJ2-4,many,TGTGCCAGCAGCTTCGGCAGGTCGAACATTCAGTACTTC,CASSFGRSNIQYF
TRBD1,TRBV5-1,TRBJ1-1,few,TGCGCCAGCAGCCCTGGACAGGCCCCGTTTACTGAAGCTTTCTTT,CASSPGQAPFTEAFF
.,TRBV10-3,TRBJ2-1,.,TGTGCCATCAGTGGGTTTCAGAGCTCCTACAATGAGCAGTTCTTC,CAISGFQSSYNEQFF
.,TRBV20-1,TRBJ2-2,.,TGCAGTGCTAGAGATAGGCTAGACGGGGAGCTGTTTTTT,CSARDRLDGELFF
.,TRBV20-1,TRBJ1-5,.,TGCAGTGCTAGTAAGGGTCCAAGCAATCAGCCCCAGCATTTT,CSASKGPSNQPQHF
TRBD2,TRBV6-5,TRBJ2-3,.,TGTGCCAGCAGTTACTCTACTAGCGGGAAGACAGATACGCAGTATTTT,CASSYSTSGKTDTQYF
.,TRBV12-3/TRBV12-4,TRBJ1-6,many,TGTGCCAGCAGTTCGGGCGTTGGGGATAATTCACCCCTCCACTTT,CASSSGVGDNSPLHF
.,TRBV4-3,TRBJ2-1,few,TGCGCCAGCAGCTTAGGCGTGGGACAACTACACAATGAGCAGTTCTTC,CASSLGVGQLHNEQFF
.,TRBV18,TRBJ2-1,.,TGTGCCAGCTCACCTGCCTTGGAACTCCTCTACAATGAGCAGTTCTTC,CASSPALELLYNEQFF
TRBD1,TRBV25-1,TRBJ2-1,.,TGTGCCAGCAGTGAATTCCCCGACAGGGGGGTGTCTGAGCAGTTCTTC,CASSEFPDRGVSEQFF
.,TRBV20-1,TRBJ2-5,.,TGCACTCCGGGACACCGACAAGAGACCCAGTACTTC,CTPGHRQETQYF
.,TRBV27,TRBJ2-7,many,TGTGCCAGCAGTTTATCGTCGGCTAGCGAGTACGAGCAGTACTTC,CASSLSSASEYEQYF
.,TRBV28,TRBJ1-6,few,TGTGCCAGCGGCCAAGCACCCCTCCACTTT,CASGQAPLHF
TRBD1,TRBV10-1,TRBJ1-1,once,TGCGCCAGCAGTGAGTCGACAGGGGCCTTGACTGCTTTCTTT,CASSESTGALTAFF
.,TRBV29-1,TRBJ1-1,few,TGCAGCGCCGGTGGGGTTGAAGCTTTCTTT,CSAGGVEAFF
.,TRBV5-1,TRBJ2-3,few,TGCGCCAGCAGCTGGGGGAATAACGGCCCAGATACGCAGTATTTT,CASSWGNNGPDTQYF
TRBD1,TRBV9,TRBJ2-7,many,TGTGCCAGCAGCGGGACAGGGGGGACGGGCGAGCAGTACTTC,CASSGTGGTGEQYF
.,TRBV20-1,TRBJ2-1,few,TGCAGTGCTAGAGTCACCCGATCCTACAATGAGCAGTTCTTC,CSARVTRSYNEQFF
TRBD2,TRBV3-1,TRBJ2-3,.,TGTGCCAGCAGTAGACTAGCGGGGGGGCTTGGAGATACGCAGTATTTT,CASSRLAGGLGDTQYF
.,TRBV10-3,TRBJ2-7,few,TGTGCCACAGGCGGTTCCGATAGCTCCTACGAGCAGTACTTC,CATGGSDSSYEQYF
.,TRBV5-1,TRBJ2-3,many,TGCGCCAGCAGCTTGCAAGATACGCAGTATTTT,CASSLQDTQYF
.,TRBV5-1,TRBJ2-2,few,TGCGCCAGCAGCTCCCGAGGGGACGGGGAGCTGTTTTTT,CASSSRGDGELFF